This T cell receptor beta chain appears in the sequencing data of a study of T cell responses to AZD1222 COVID-19 vaccine. Findings and limits, study-wide: Of the AZD1222 recipients, only six were seropositive at baseline.

On this clone: Its target is not known.

This table comes from immunoSEQ multiplex PCR, and its TCRdb copy is limited to in-frame clones, with some not included. The table shows roughly 110,000 clones, with roughly 91% occurring only once. The receptor was isolated from an adult who received the AZD1222 COVID-19 vaccine. The sequenced sample was peripheral blood, obtained 28 days after the second AZD1222 dose.

DNA of the CDR3: TGTGCCAGCAGCTTAGAGGGAGGACGTCCCTACGAGCAGTACTTC. Its translation: CASSLEGGRPYEQYF. The V gene is TRBV5-4, the J gene TRBJ2-7; D is possibly TRBD2 (6 bases). The V end was cut by 2 bases, the J end by 2 bases, with 14 bases between. The CDR3 is 15 residues long. CDR1 is SGHNT and CDR2 is YYREEE in the germline V gene (reference sequence). Variable domain in full (rest from reference TRBV5-4 and TRBJ2-7): ETGVTQSPTHLIKTRGQQVTLRCSSQSGHNTVSWYQQALGQGPQFIFQYYREEENGRGNFPPRFSGLQFPNYSSELNVNALELDDSALYLCASSLEGGRPYEQYFGPGTRLTVT.